This T cell receptor beta chain was retrieved from a study of OX40 agonist ivuxolimab in advanced cancers. The method was immunoSEQ multiplex PCR; TCRdb's version includes in-frame clones alone and lacks a portion of them. There are 60,000 to 80,000 clones in the sample; 75% to 85% occur only once, and around 1.7% lies in the top ten. This clonotype was obtained from an adult with an advanced solid tumor such as melanoma, head and neck, liver or kidney cancer. The source material was CD4+ or CD8+ T cells sorted from blood, sampled in a trial of the OX40 agonist ivuxolimab.

The CDR3 nucleotides are TGTGCCAGCAGCTCACAGGGGGTGGATACGCAGTATTTT. Protein product: CASSSQGVDTQYF. The chain couples TRBV6-1 to TRBJ2-3, with 8 bases that match TRBD1. V was pared by 6 bases and J by 6 bases, with 5 bases of the junction left unmatched. Germline V gene sequence: CDR1 MNHNS, CDR2 SASEGT. CDR3 length: 13 residues.